The T cell receptor (beta chain) under discussion was sequenced for a study of cytomegalovirus exposure and HLA in healthy donors. General study points: In the 130 or so validation repertoires, a later analysis found that first-cohort TCR clusters tended to co-occur.

Some clones are missing from TCRdb's copy, which holds only in-frame ones; the method was immunoSEQ multiplex PCR. This table has hundreds of thousands of clones, 70% to 90% appearing once. V lost 0 bases and J 4 bases, leaving 10 bases between the germline ends. CDR1 is SGHNT and CDR2 is YYREEE in the germline V gene (reference sequence). The CDR3 is made up of 14 amino acids. The validation cohort, a group of 120 or so subjects, included the donors and was separate from the approximately 650-subject first cohort. This clone appeared once. What it binds is unknown. The specimen sequenced was PBMCs. This chain joins TRBV5-4 and TRBJ1-2; unclear D gene. This sequence originates from a woman aged 18-35 years in good health and CMV-seronegative. CDR3 sequence (DNA): TGTGCCAGCAGCTTGGGGCCAACAAGCTATGGCTACACCTTC. Protein product: CASSLGPTSYGYTF.